The T cell receptor beta chain under discussion was sequenced for a study of shared clonotypes between healthy human individuals. Produced via immunoSEQ multiplex PCR; TCRdb's table is partial and in-frame only. This table has about 1.1 million clones, around 78% appearing once. In its sample, this clone was seen a few times. This receptor was identified in a man between 18 and 35 years old in good health. Some clones in this sample may be carry-over from other donors' samples. Sequencing was done on a sample of memory CD4+ T cells from PBMCs. Subset described: CD45RA-negative fraction.

For the CDR3, the DNA is TGTGCCAGCAGCCGGGGACAGGTAAAGTACGAGCAGTACTTC. It yields the protein CASSRGQVKYEQYF. V gene TRBV5-6 combines with J gene TRBJ2-7; 8 bases align to TRBD1. CDR1 and CDR2 from the germline V gene are SGHDT and YYEEEE. The CDR3 is 14 amino acids. Trimming removed 4 bases from V and 4 bases from J; junction bases left unmatched: 7.